Each of the 16 T cell receptor beta chains below was sequenced from the same sample in a study of shared clonotypes between healthy human individuals. Method: immunoSEQ multiplex PCR; TCRdb's copy keeps in-frame clones and lacks some. The table lists about 2.4 million clones, 90% to 95% of them singletons, with over 0.12% in the top ten. The sequenced sample was naive CD4+ T cells sorted from blood. Noted subset: CD45RA+ positively selected. These receptor sequences come from a man younger than 35 in good health.

This chain connects TRBV4-1 to TRBJ1-2; D uncertain. Per the germline V gene, CDR1 is MGHRA and CDR2 is YSYEKL. V was cut by 0 bases and J by 1 base, with 6 bases left in between. The CDR3 has 14 amino acids. The CDR3 region is CASSQDLINYGYTF. CDR3 nucleotide sequence: TGCGCCAGCAGCCAAGATCTCATTAACTATGGCTACACCTTC.

The chain combines TRBV6-5 with TRBJ2-1; D uncertain. The CDR3 spans 12 residues. Trimming left V 4 bases short and J 8 bases short, with 9 bases between. In germline, CDR1 is MNHEY, CDR2 SVGAGI. As DNA, the CDR3 is TGTGCCAGCAGTTTAAGTAGTCATGAGCAGTTCTTC. Translation gives CASSLSSHEQFF.

This chain links TRBV7-9 with TRBJ1-2; D is uncertain. The germline V gene encodes CDR1 SEHNR and CDR2 FQNEAQ (reference sequence). The CDR3 is 15 residues long. V was shortened by 3 bases and J by 2 bases, with 13 bases between the two germline ends. In DNA form, the CDR3 reads TGTGCCAGCAGCTTTAGGGCAGCCGCCAACTATGGCTACACCTTC. This encodes CASSFRAAANYGYTF.

The rearrangement joins TRBV5-6 to TRBJ2-1; D possibly corresponds to TRBD2 (5 bases). Per the germline V gene, CDR1 is SGHDT and CDR2 is YYEEEE. The CDR3 loop spans 15 amino acids. V was clipped by 2 bases and J by 10 bases, with 19 bases between them. CDR3 amino acids: CASSLSGAAWREQFF. CDR3 DNA sequence: TGTGCCAGCAGCTTAAGTGGCGCGGCATGGAGGGAGCAGTTCTTC.

This clone showed up just once. The J gene is TRBJ2-3, the V gene TRBV7-9; no reliable D call. Trimming took off 5 bases at V and 6 bases at J, with 18 bases between the two ends. Per the germline V gene, CDR1 is SEHNR and CDR2 is FQNEAQ (reference sequence). The length of the CDR3 is 15 residues. CDR3 nucleotide sequence: TGTGCCAGCAGCGCGACCGGGTCCTCCTCTGATACGCAGTATTTT. The encoded protein is CASSATGSSSDTQYF.

The rearrangement joins TRBV6-5 to TRBJ2-5; 12 bases line up with TRBD1. The CDR3 runs to 14 residues. Per the germline V gene, CDR1 is MNHEY and CDR2 is SVGAGI. Trimming at V came to 6 bases and at J to 9 bases, leaving 8 bases not matched to a gene. The CDR3 DNA follows: TGTGCCAGCAGATCCCGGGACAGGGGGCAATCCCAGTACTTC. It specifies CASRSRDRGQSQYF.

This clone was recorded only once. The V gene is TRBV19, the J gene TRBJ1-5, with D hard to call. The CDR3 has 14 residues. Per germline, CDR1 LNHDA and CDR2 SQIVND (reference sequence). The V end lost 7 bases, the J end lost 2 bases, and 12 bases lay between the germline ends. CDR3 residues: CASNPRGGNQPQHF. Here the CDR3 DNA reads TGTGCCAGTAACCCGCGGGGTGGCAATCAGCCCCAGCATTTT.

The chain couples TRBV7-9 to TRBJ2-1; no firm D call. The CDR3 length is 15 residues. V dropped 1 base and J dropped 0 bases, with 7 bases sitting between them. CDR1 is SEHNR, CDR2 FQNEAQ, per germline (reference sequence). Written as DNA, the CDR3 is TGTGCCAGCAGCTTAGGTAGTCCCTCCTACAATGAGCAGTTCTTC. Encoded protein: CASSLGSPSYNEQFF.

The chain combines TRBV2 with TRBJ2-5; 8 bases are a match to TRBD2. V shed 3 bases and J 14 bases; nucleotides not matched to a gene: 2. Per germline, CDR1 SNHLY and CDR2 FYNNEI. This CDR3 spans 10 amino acids. CDR3 DNA: TGTGCCAGCAGTGATGTAGCGGGATACTTC. Amino acid sequence: CASSDVAGYF.

V gene TRBV10-3 combines with J gene TRBJ2-7, with D perhaps matching TRBD2 (6 bases). CDR1 is ENHRY, CDR2 SYGVKD, per germline. The CDR3 consists of 16 residues. V was pared by 4 bases and J by 3 bases, with 19 bases between. The CDR3 here is CAISGGEPRAHYEQYF. For the CDR3, the DNA is TGTGCCATCAGTGGGGGGGAGCCGAGGGCTCACTACGAGCAGTACTTC.

For this clone: It may be a read error: a sequence one base away is much more abundant. This CDR3 is also generated by other DNA sequences in the sample. This chain joins TRBV5-6 and TRBJ2-7; 7 bases are a match to TRBD1. The CDR3 length is 12 residues. The trim removed 5 bases at V and 3 bases at J, leaving 2 bases unmatched. CDR1 and CDR2 from the germline V gene are SGHDT and YYEEEE. The CDR3 region is CASSRDSYEQYF. CDR3 DNA sequence: TGTGCCAGCAGTCGGGACAGCTACGAGCAGTACTTC.

This rearrangement joins TRBV27 to TRBJ2-1; D not certain. CDR1 and CDR2 (germline): MNHEY, SMNVEV (reference sequence). The CDR3 loop spans 12 amino acids. V was clipped by 6 bases and J by 4 bases, with 7 bases between them. The CDR3 sequence is CASRGKYNEQFF. The CDR3 DNA sequence: TGTGCCAGCAGAGGGAAATACAATGAGCAGTTCTTC.

This chain connects TRBV4-1 to TRBJ2-5; D may be TRBD2 (5 bases). This CDR3 contains 15 residues. The V end was cut by 0 bases, the J end by 5 bases, with 13 bases between. Germline V gene data show CDR1 as MGHRA and CDR2 as YSYEKL. As DNA, the CDR3 is TGCGCCAGCAGCCAAGATCAAGGGCGGGTCGAGACCCAGTACTTC. It translates to CASSQDQGRVETQYF.

The J gene is TRBJ2-7, the V gene TRBV19, with 9 bases aligning to TRBD1. Germline V gene data show CDR1 as LNHDA and CDR2 as SQIVND (reference sequence). The trim removed 5 bases at V and 4 bases at J, leaving 6 bases unmatched. This CDR3 has 14 residues. The CDR3 protein is CASSPQGAKYEQYF. The CDR3 DNA is TGTGCCAGTAGTCCACAGGGGGCGAAGTACGAGCAGTACTTC.

The rearrangement joins TRBV2 to TRBJ2-5; D is undetermined. The J call is in doubt because the DNA end fits TRBJ2-7 better. Germline assignment: CDR1 SNHLY and CDR2 FYNNEI. The CDR3 spans 14 residues. The CDR3 spells CASSGPGSSYEQYF. The DNA for the CDR3 is TGTGCCAGCAGTGGACCCGGCAGCTCCTACGAGCAGTACTTC.

The chain has TRBV6-6 and TRBJ2-3; D gene uncertain. Germline values: CDR1 MNHNY, CDR2 SVGAGI (reference sequence). This CDR3 is built from 13 residues. Trimming pared 0 bases from V and 6 bases from J, leaving 7 bases between. CDR3 sequence reads: CASSYSLGDTQYF. The CDR3 DNA reads TGTGCCAGCAGTTACTCCCTGGGGGATACGCAGTATTTT.